The clone carrying this TCR beta chain was counted a few times. Its target is unknown. The sample's treatment: approximately nine-day PBMC culture with coronavirus spike peptide pools or control peptides (ViraFEST assay). This record comes from a study of vaccination and CD4 T cells after COVID-19. Cultured CD4+ T cell DNA underwent sequencing with the Oncomine TCR Beta short-read assay. In TCRdb, the PCR reads were re-called with MiXCR into one record per CDR3 protein. The table lists almost 20,000 distinct CDR3 sequences, over 50% of them singletons, with around a sixth in the top ten. The CDR3 spans 15 residues. V was pared by 4 bases and J by 5 bases, with 17 bases between. Per germline, CDR1 MGHRA and CDR2 YSYEKL.

This sequence originates from a human donor who had recovered from COVID-19. This sequence joins TRBV4-1 and TRBJ1-1; D is possibly TRBD1 (6 bases). Source material: CD4+ T cells from blood, cultured in vitro. CDR3 amino acids: CASSRPWEGDTEAFF. The DNA of the CDR3 is TGCGCCAGCAGCCGCCCATGGGAGGGGGATACTGAAGCTTTCTTT.